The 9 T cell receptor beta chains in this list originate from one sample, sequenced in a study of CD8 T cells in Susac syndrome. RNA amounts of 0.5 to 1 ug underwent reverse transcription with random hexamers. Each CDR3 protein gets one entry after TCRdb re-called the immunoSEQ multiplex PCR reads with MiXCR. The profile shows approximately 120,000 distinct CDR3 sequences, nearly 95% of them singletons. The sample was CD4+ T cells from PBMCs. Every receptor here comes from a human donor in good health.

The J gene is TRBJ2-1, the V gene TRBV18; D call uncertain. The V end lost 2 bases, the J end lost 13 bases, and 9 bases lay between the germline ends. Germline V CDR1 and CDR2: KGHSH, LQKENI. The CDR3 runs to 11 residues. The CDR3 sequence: CASSPSGRQFF. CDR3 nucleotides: TGTGCCAGCTCACCATCCGGGCGTCAGTTCTTC.

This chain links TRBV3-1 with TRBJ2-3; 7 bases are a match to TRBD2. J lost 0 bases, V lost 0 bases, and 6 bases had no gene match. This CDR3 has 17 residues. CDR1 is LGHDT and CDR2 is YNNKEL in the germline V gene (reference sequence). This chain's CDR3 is CASSQDILAASTDTQYF. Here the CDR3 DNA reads TGTGCCAGCAGCCAAGATATTCTAGCGGCTAGCACAGATACGCAGTATTTT.

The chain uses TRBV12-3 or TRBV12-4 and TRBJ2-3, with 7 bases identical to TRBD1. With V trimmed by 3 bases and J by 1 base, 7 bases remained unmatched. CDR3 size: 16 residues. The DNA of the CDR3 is TGTGCCAGCAGTTTTGTTGGGACAGCCCGCACAGATACGCAGTATTTT. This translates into CASSFVGTARTDTQYF.

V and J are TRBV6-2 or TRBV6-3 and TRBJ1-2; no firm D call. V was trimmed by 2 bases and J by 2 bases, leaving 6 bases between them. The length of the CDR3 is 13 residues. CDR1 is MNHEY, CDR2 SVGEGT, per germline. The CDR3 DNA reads TGTGCCAGCAGTTACGTCGGGAACTATGGCTACACCTTC. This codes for CASSYVGNYGYTF.

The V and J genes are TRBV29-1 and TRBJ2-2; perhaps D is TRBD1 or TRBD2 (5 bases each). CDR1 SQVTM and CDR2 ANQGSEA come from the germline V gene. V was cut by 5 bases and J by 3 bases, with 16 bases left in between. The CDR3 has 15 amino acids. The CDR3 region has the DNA TGCAGCGTTCAACGAGGGGCTGGCGACACCGGGGAGCTGTTTTTT. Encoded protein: CSVQRGAGDTGELFF.

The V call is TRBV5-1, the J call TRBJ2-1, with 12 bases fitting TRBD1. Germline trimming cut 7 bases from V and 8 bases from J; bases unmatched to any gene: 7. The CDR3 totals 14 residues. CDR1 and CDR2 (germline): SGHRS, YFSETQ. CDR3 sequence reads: CASGIGTGGDEQFF. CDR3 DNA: TGCGCCAGCGGAATCGGGACAGGGGGCGATGAGCAGTTCTTC. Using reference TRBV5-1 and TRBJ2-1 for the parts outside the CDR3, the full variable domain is KAGVTQTPRYLIKTRGQQVTLSCSPISGHRSVSWYQQTPGQGLQFLFEYFSETQRNKGNFPGRFSGRQFSNSRSEMNVSTLELGDSALYLCASGIGTGGDEQFFGPGTRLTVL.

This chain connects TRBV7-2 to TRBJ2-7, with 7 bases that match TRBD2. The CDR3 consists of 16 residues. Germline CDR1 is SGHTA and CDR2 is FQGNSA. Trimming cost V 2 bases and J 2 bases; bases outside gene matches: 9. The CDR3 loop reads CASSLFGLADTYEQYF. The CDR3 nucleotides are TGTGCCAGCAGCTTATTTGGGCTAGCGGATACCTACGAGCAGTACTTC. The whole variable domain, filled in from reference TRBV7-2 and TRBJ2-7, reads GAGVSQSPSNKVTEKGKDVELRCDPISGHTALYWYRQSLGQGLEFLIYFQGNSAPDKSGLPSDRFSAERTGGSVSTLTIQRTQQEDSAVYLCASSLFGLADTYEQYFGPGTRLTVT.

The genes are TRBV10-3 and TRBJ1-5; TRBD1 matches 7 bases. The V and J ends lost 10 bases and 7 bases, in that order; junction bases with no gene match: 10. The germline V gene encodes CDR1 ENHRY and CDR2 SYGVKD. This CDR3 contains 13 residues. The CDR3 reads CATSGQDGQPQHF. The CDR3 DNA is TGTGCCACCTCCGGACAGGATGGCCAGCCCCAGCATTTT.

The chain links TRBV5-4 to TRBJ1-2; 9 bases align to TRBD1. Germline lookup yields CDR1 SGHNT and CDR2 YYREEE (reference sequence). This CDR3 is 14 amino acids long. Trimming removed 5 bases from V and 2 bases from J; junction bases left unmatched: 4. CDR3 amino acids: CASSLQGANYGYTF. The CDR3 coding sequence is TGTGCCAGCAGTTTACAGGGGGCCAACTATGGCTACACCTTC.